The T cell receptor beta chain under discussion was sequenced for a study of blood T cell repertoires in COVID-19. Study-wide background: Spain, Italy and the United States supplied samples that represented acute and convalescent COVID-19. Nucleic acid was either cDNA or gDNA, and it came from T cells, B-cell-depleted T cells, or PBMCs.

A single count supports this clone. As originally analysed: It was from reference gene primer amplification that nucleated cell counts were estimated. The method was immunoSEQ multiplex PCR; TCRdb's version includes in-frame clones alone and lacks a portion of them. Clone size and the V and J calls come from that table; the DNA yielded D and trimming. The sample lists 150,000 or so clones; roughly nine tenths were seen once. The sequenced material came from peripheral blood. This sequence originates from a man aged 60 to 69 with acute or convalescent COVID-19.

The CDR3 reads CASSWRDLGSNQPQHF. The DNA for the CDR3 is TGTGCCAGCAGCTGGAGGGACCTCGGGAGCAATCAGCCCCAGCATTTT. The rearrangement joins TRBV5-6 to TRBJ1-5, with D possibly matching TRBD1 (5 bases). Trimming removed 3 bases at V and 1 base at J, with 14 bases between. CDR1 and CDR2 from the germline V gene are SGHDT and YYEEEE. The CDR3 has 16 amino acids.